Described below is a single TCR beta chain sequence and its context. This CDR3 has 12 amino acids. Trimming stripped 10 bases from V and 5 bases from J, with 15 bases between. The germline gives CDR1 LNHDA, CDR2 SQIVND (reference sequence). Using immunoSEQ multiplex PCR, the repertoire was profiled, and TCRdb retains in-frame clones only, with some absent. The table has fewer than 500,000 clones, approximately 77% seen once. This specimen belongs to a study of blood T cell repertoires in COVID-19. Study-level information: Sources were T cells, B-cell-depleted T cells, or PBMCs; the material itself was cDNA or gDNA.

The genes are TRBV19 and TRBJ2-7; possibly TRBD1 for D (7 bases). This TCR was sampled from a human donor with acute or convalescent COVID-19. The donor label of this sample is uncertain. The sequenced material came from peripheral blood. The CDR3 nucleotides are TGTGCCACCGCGGGACAGAGTAACGAGCAGTACTTC. This translates into CATAGQSNEQYF. The full variable domain, rest sourced from reference TRBV19 and TRBJ2-7, is DGGITQSPKYLFRKEGQNVTLSCEQNLNHDAMYWYRQDPGQGLRLIYYSQIVNDFQKGDIAEGYSVSREKKESFPLTVTSAQKNPTAFYLCATAGQSNEQYFGPGTRLTVT.